The rows below give T cell receptor beta chains drawn from one sample of a study of CD8+ T cells in alopecia areata. Some clones are missing from TCRdb's copy, which holds only in-frame ones; the method was immunoSEQ multiplex PCR. This table holds approximately 280,000 clones, roughly 64% found once. Sample: CD4+ T cells sorted from blood, taken at week 24, from a patient treated with tofacitinib. These receptor sequences come from a human donor with alopecia areata. Both conserved end residues are part of each CDR3. D genes are given only for firm matches. Expanded clones are given a class, and other clones once, few, many or no size at all.

TGTGCCAGCAGTGAAGTGGTAGATACGCAGTATTTT CASSEVVDTQYF NA NA TRBJ2-3 TRBV2
TGTGCCAGCAGTTTAGGGGAAGAGACCCAGTACTTC CASSLGEETQYF NA NA TRBJ2-5 TRBV28
TGTGCCTGGAGTGATACAGGACGAACTGAAGCTTTCTTT CAWSDTGRTEAFF NA once TRBJ1-1 TRBV30
TGCAGCGTCGGACTAGCGGGGGGGCCACGGGATACGCAGTATTTT CSVGLAGGPRDTQYF TRBD2 NA TRBJ2-3 TRBV29-1
TGTGCCAGCAGCAGACAGAGCTTCACTGAAGCTTTCTTT CASSRQSFTEAFF NA few TRBJ1-1 TRBV7-2
TGTGCCAGCAGTCGTAGCGGGGGGGCAGGCACCGGGGAGCTGTTTTTT CASSRSGGAGTGELFF TRBD2 NA TRBJ2-2 TRBV6-6
TGTGCCAGCAGTCCGGGGGGGACTGAAGCTTTCTTT CASSPGGTEAFF NA NA TRBJ1-1 TRBV6-5
TGTGCCAGCTCACCGAACACCGGGGAGCTGTTTTTT CASSPNTGELFF NA NA TRBJ2-2 TRBV18
TGTGCCTGGAGTGGGATCTTGGACAGGACCTCGCTTAGCACAGATACGCAGTATTTT CAWSGILDRTSLSTDTQYF TRBD1 NA TRBJ2-3 TRBV30
TGCAGCGTTGAACTCTTCGGGACAGCCGTCTACAATGAGCAGTTCTTC CSVELFGTAVYNEQFF TRBD1 few TRBJ2-1 TRBV29-1